This is a list of T cell receptor beta chains from one sample in a study of TIL therapy for anti-PD-1-resistant metastatic lung cancer. The table came from immunoSEQ multiplex PCR; TCRdb's copy has only in-frame clones and leaves some out. In the table there are approximately 15,000 clones, around 86% of which are singletons. Sample: blood, taken at baseline. The receptors originated from a person aged 25-85 years with non-small cell lung cancer. Both conserved end residues are part of each CDR3. The order of the fields is CDR3 protein, CDR3 DNA, D gene, clone size, J gene, V gene. A D gene is named only where the DNA matches it firmly. A clone size is listed for some rows: how often the clone was seen (once, few, many), or a class if it is expanded.

CASSALGGQSEAFF | TGTGCCAGCAGCGCCTTGGGGGGCCAAAGTGAAGCTTTCTTT | - | - | TRBJ1-1 | TRBV11-3
CASRRFSNQPQHF | TGTGCCAGTAGGCGGTTTAGCAATCAGCCCCAGCATTTT | - | - | TRBJ1-5 | TRBV19
CASSFDTYNEQFF | TGTGCCAGCAGCTTCGATACCTACAATGAGCAGTTCTTC | - | - | TRBJ2-1 | TRBV5-6
CASGDQRQARGIAEAFF | TGTGCTAGTGGTGATCAGAGACAGGCAAGGGGTATCGCTGAAGCTTTCTTT | - | - | TRBJ1-1 | TRBV12-5
CASSAPGQGRNTIYF | TGCGCCAGCAGTGCCCCGGGGCAGGGGCGAAACACCATATATTTT | - | - | TRBJ1-3 | TRBV10-2
CASSLSYGYTF | TGTGCCAGCAGTTTAAGCTATGGCTACACCTTC | - | - | TRBJ1-2 | TRBV28
CASSEGRGLETQYF | TGTGCCAGCAGTGAGGGAAGGGGATTAGAGACCCAGTACTTC | - | - | TRBJ2-5 | TRBV6-1
CAWSGAAIYGYTF | TGTGCCTGGAGTGGGGCGGCGATCTATGGCTACACCTTC | - | - | TRBJ1-2 | TRBV30
CASNGNLGGASNEQFF | TGTGCCAGCAACGGGAATCTCGGGGGGGCCAGCAATGAGCAGTTCTTC | TRBD2 | - | TRBJ2-1 | TRBV2
CASSNRASTDTQYF | TGTGCCAGCAGCAACAGAGCTAGCACAGATACGCAGTATTTT | - | - | TRBJ2-3 | TRBV7-9
CASSLGGIVYNEQFF | TGTGCCAGCAGCCTGGGGGGCATCGTCTACAATGAGCAGTTCTTC | - | once | TRBJ2-1 | TRBV9
CASSKARGDTDTQYF | TGTGCCAGTAGTAAGGCCCGCGGGGACACAGATACGCAGTATTTT | - | - | TRBJ2-3 | TRBV19
CASSRDGSSYNEQFF | TGTGCCAGCAGCCGGGACGGGAGCTCCTACAATGAGCAGTTCTTC | - | - | TRBJ2-1 | TRBV7-8
CAIRQPSGNTIYF | TGTGCCATCAGGCAGCCCTCTGGAAACACCATATATTTT | - | few | TRBJ1-3 | TRBV10-3
CASSLTAGAPMEFF | TGTGCCAGCAGTTTAACCGCGGGGGCCCCTATGGAGTTCTTC | - | - | TRBJ2-1 | TRBV27
CASSLGPGKNSPLHF | TGTGCCAGCAGCCTGGGCCCCGGGAAGAATTCACCCCTCCACTTT | - | - | TRBJ1-6 | TRBV7-2
CASSLWAGKNSGNTIYF | TGCGCCAGCAGCTTGTGGGCAGGGAAAAACTCTGGAAACACCATATATTTT | - | - | TRBJ1-3 | TRBV5-1
CASSSGQGWAEKLFF | TGTGCCAGCAGCTCGGGACAGGGCTGGGCTGAAAAACTGTTTTTT | TRBD1 | - | TRBJ1-4 | TRBV7-2
CASSSGGEDYEQYF | TGTGCCAGCAGCTCCGGCGGGGAAGACTACGAGCAGTACTTC | - | - | TRBJ2-7 | TRBV28
CASRQPPGSLHF | TGTGCCTCGCGGCAGCCGCCGGGTTCCCTCCACTTT | - | - | TRBJ1-6 | TRBV30
CASSLIYRDNSPLHF | TGTGCCAGCAGCTTAATCTACAGGGATAATTCACCCCTCCACTTT | - | - | TRBJ1-6 | TRBV11-2
CASSLGLDTQYF | TGTGCCAGCAGCTTAGGTCTGGATACGCAGTATTTT | - | - | TRBJ2-3 | TRBV7-2
CASSYSSQGDNEQFF | TGTGCCAGCAGTTACTCGAGCCAGGGAGACAATGAGCAGTTCTTC | - | - | TRBJ2-1 | TRBV6-6
CASRRPGTGNTEAFF | TGTGCCAGCAGGAGACCCGGGACGGGGAACACTGAAGCTTTCTTT | - | - | TRBJ1-1 | TRBV6-5
CASSYSGQVGDTQYF | TGTGCCAGCAGTTACTCGGGACAGGTAGGAGATACGCAGTATTTT | TRBD1 | - | TRBJ2-3 | TRBV6-6
CASKPYRDSYEQYF | TGTGCCAGTAAGCCATACAGGGACTCCTACGAGCAGTACTTC | - | - | TRBJ2-7 | TRBV19
CASAPGALYPYEQYF | TGTGCCAGCGCCCCGGGGGCCCTATATCCTTACGAGCAGTACTTC | - | - | TRBJ2-7 | TRBV18
CASSSHTSGNTIYF | TGTGCCAGCAGTTCACATACCTCTGGAAACACCATATATTTT | - | - | TRBJ1-3 | TRBV6-6
CASSLWGATEAFF | TGTGCCAGCAGCTTGTGGGGTGCCACTGAAGCTTTCTTT | - | - | TRBJ1-1 | TRBV7-2
CAISESMLAGMNTGELFF | TGTGCCATCAGTGAGTCGATGCTAGCGGGAATGAACACCGGGGAGCTGTTTTTT | TRBD2 | once | TRBJ2-2 | TRBV10-3
CASSSISGSYNEQFF | TGTGCCAGCAGCTCGATTAGCGGGAGTTACAATGAGCAGTTCTTC | TRBD2 | - | TRBJ2-1 | TRBV7-2
CASSLAAGFGNEQFF | TGCGCCAGCAGCTTGGCAGCGGGTTTTGGGAATGAGCAGTTCTTC | - | - | TRBJ2-1 | TRBV5-1
CASSESRGGGDTQYF | TGTGCCAGCAGTGAATCCAGGGGGGGAGGAGATACGCAGTATTTT | - | - | TRBJ2-3 | TRBV2
CASGLEWVTEAFF | TGTGCTAGTGGTTTGGAGTGGGTCACTGAAGCTTTCTTT | - | - | TRBJ1-1 | TRBV12-5
CASSYTGGDQPQHF | TGTGCCAGCAGTTACACAGGGGGCGACCAGCCCCAGCATTTT | TRBD1 | - | TRBJ1-5 | TRBV6-5
CASSLGMGTDTQYF | TGTGCCAGCAGCTTGGGTATGGGCACAGATACGCAGTATTTT | - | - | TRBJ2-3 | TRBV5-6
CASSSPHGRGAFF | TGTGCCAGCAGTTCCCCTCATGGCAGGGGGGCTTTCTTT | TRBD1 | few | TRBJ1-1 | TRBV6-5
CASSLRGYTGELFF | TGTGCCAGCAGCTTGCGGGGGTACACCGGGGAGCTGTTTTTT | TRBD2 | - | TRBJ2-2 | TRBV7-2
CASSGGTSGGTASTDTQYF | TGTGCCAGCAGTGGGGGCACTAGCGGGGGTACGGCTAGCACAGATACGCAGTATTTT | TRBD2 | - | TRBJ2-3 | TRBV5-4
CASSSVGLGNQPQHF | TGTGCCAGCAGTTCCGTCGGGCTTGGCAATCAGCCCCAGCATTTT | - | - | TRBJ1-5 | TRBV27
CASSMRGDSYQETQYF | TGTGCCAGTAGTATGCGCGGGGACTCGTACCAAGAGACCCAGTACTTC | - | - | TRBJ2-5 | TRBV19
CASSAGRADYGYTF | TGTGCCAGCAGCGCAGGCAGAGCCGACTATGGCTACACCTTC | - | - | TRBJ1-2 | TRBV7-9
CASSFGLERETQYF | TGTGCCAGCAGCTTCGGACTAGAGCGGGAGACCCAGTACTTC | TRBD2 | once | TRBJ2-5 | TRBV7-9
CASDRWTNNQPQHF | TGTGCCAGCGACCGGTGGACAAACAATCAGCCCCAGCATTTT | - | - | TRBJ1-5 | TRBV6-1
CASSYSTGGSSEAFF | TGTGCCAGCAGTTACTCGACGGGGGGCTCTTCTGAAGCTTTCTTT | - | - | TRBJ1-1 | TRBV6-5
CASSQGRKLFF | TGCGCCAGCAGCCAGGGGCGAAAACTGTTTTTT | - | - | TRBJ1-4 | TRBV4-3
CATKRGLATGELFF | TGTGCCACCAAACGGGGGCTGGCCACCGGGGAGCTGTTTTTT | - | once | TRBJ2-2 | TRBV2
CASSQDRALGWNTDTQYF | TGCGCCAGCAGCCAAGATAGGGCCCTAGGGTGGAACACAGATACGCAGTATTTT | - | once | TRBJ2-3 | TRBV4-3
CASSLGVGTPTYEQYF | TGTGCCAGCAGCTTAGGGGTGGGGACGCCAACCTACGAGCAGTACTTC | - | - | TRBJ2-7 | TRBV7-2
CASSQQVRMNTEAFF | TGTGCCAGCAGCCAGCAGGTCCGAATGAACACTGAAGCTTTCTTT | - | - | TRBJ1-1 | TRBV4-2
CASSWDRSSYNEQFF | TGTGCCAGCAGTTGGGACAGAAGCTCCTACAATGAGCAGTTCTTC | TRBD1 | - | TRBJ2-1 | TRBV6-6
CASSTSQGEGYTF | TGCGCCAGCAGTACTAGCCAGGGAGAAGGCTACACCTTC | - | - | TRBJ1-2 | TRBV5-1
CASNDRAGGYTF | TGTGCCAGTAACGACAGGGCAGGCGGCTACACCTTC | TRBD1 | - | TRBJ1-2 | TRBV19
CASAVGVGTAIYEQYF | TGCGCCAGCGCCGTGGGGGTTGGGACAGCTATCTACGAGCAGTACTTC | TRBD1 | few | TRBJ2-7 | TRBV5-1
CASSSNTRDAFF | TGTGCCAGCAGCTCTAACACCCGGGACGCGTTTTTT | - | - | TRBJ1-4 | TRBV7-9